This T cell receptor (beta chain) was retrieved from a study of blood T cell repertoires in COVID-19. Across the study: Both acute and convalescent COVID-19 samples were obtained from the United States, Italy and Spain.

In the original workflow: Counts of nucleated cells, estimated from reference gene primer amplification, were obtained. Here immunoSEQ multiplex PCR was the method, and the copy in TCRdb shows in-frame clones only, minus some. That table is the source of V, J and clone size, and D and trimming were worked out from the DNA. The repertoire holds almost 25,000 clones, about 81% seen once, with over 2% in the top ten. Germline lookup yields CDR1 ENHRY and CDR2 SYGVKD. Trimming cost V 11 bases and J 6 bases, with 14 bases left between them. The CDR3 extends over 12 amino acids. The genes are TRBV10-3 and TRBJ2-1; D gene unclear. The sequence derives from a woman in her seventies with COVID-19, enrolled during active disease. The sequenced sample was peripheral blood. DNA of the CDR3: TGTGCCTCCGCAGGCCTTTCCAATGAGCAGTTCTTC. Translation gives CASAGLSNEQFF.